One T cell receptor beta chain is described in this entry. All sequencing subjects had displayed CD8+CD57+ cell expansion on flow cytometry. The data stem from a study of CD8+CD57+ T cells in acquired aplastic anemia. Profiling of TCR beta VDJ combinations and CDR3 sequences used genomic DNA as template. MiXCR, applied by TCRdb to the reads, yields one record per CDR3 protein. The profile shows under 350,000 distinct CDR3 sequences, under 60% of them singletons. Trimming took off 6 bases at V and 6 bases at J, with 18 bases between the two ends. CDR1 is DFQATT and CDR2 is SNEGSKA in the germline V gene (reference sequence). This CDR3 region has 13 residues.

Sequencing input: sorted CD4+, CD8+, or CD8+CD57+ T cells (not recorded which) from PBMCs. The origin of this receptor is a human donor with aplastic anemia. The chain recombines TRBV20-1 with TRBJ2-7; tentative D call: TRBD2 (5 bases). The CDR3 reads CSAPRVGSSEQYF. DNA of the CDR3: TGCAGTGCCCCCCGGGTAGGGAGCTCCGAGCAGTACTTC.